These T cell receptor beta chains were read from a single sample in a study of technical replicates of blood from a few donors. Produced via immunoSEQ multiplex PCR; TCRdb's table is partial and in-frame only. The table has about 54,000 clones, less than 95% seen once. Sequences were obtained from T cells isolated from PBMCs. These receptors came from a human donor in good health. Both conserved end residues are part of each CDR3. A D gene is named only where the DNA matches it firmly. Expanded clones are given a class, and other clones once, few, many or no size at all.

J gene,clone size,CDR3 length,D gene,V gene,CDR3 DNA,CDR3 protein
TRBJ1-5,.,16,.,TRBV7-6,TGTGCCAGCAGCTTAGCGCGGGGGGCAGCGACGCAGCCCCAGCATTTT,CASSLARGAATQPQHF
TRBJ2-7,.,17,TRBD1,TRBV5-1,TGCGCCAGCAGGGGGATTGACAGGGGGCCTCATCCTTACGAGCAGTACTTC,CASRGIDRGPHPYEQYF
TRBJ1-1,.,14,.,TRBV5-1,TGCGCCAGCAGCATTACCAGGGGGAACACTGAAGCTTTCTTT,CASSITRGNTEAFF
TRBJ1-1,.,15,TRBD1,TRBV5-1,TGCGCCAGCAGCGTTCCGACAGGGGTGAACACTGAAGCTTTCTTT,CASSVPTGVNTEAFF
TRBJ2-5,.,13,.,TRBV5-6,TGTGCCAGCAGCTCACTAGTCCAAGAGACCCAGTACTTC,CASSSLVQETQYF
TRBJ2-5,.,11,.,TRBV29-1,TGCAGCGTTGTTGCCGAGCTACCCCAGTACTTC,CSVVAELPQYF
TRBJ2-7,.,15,TRBD2,TRBV6-5,TGTGCCAGCAGTTCTCCCTCGGGAGGGGGCTACGAGCAGTACTTC,CASSSPSGGGYEQYF
TRBJ2-3,.,14,.,TRBV6-6,TGTGCCAGCAGTAGAGGGATGGCACTAGATACGCAGTATTTT,CASSRGMALDTQYF
TRBJ2-5,.,13,.,TRBV29-1,TGCAGCGTCGACCCCGGGGACCAAGAGACCCAGTACTTC,CSVDPGDQETQYF
TRBJ2-7,.,14,TRBD1,TRBV7-9,TGTGCCAGCAGCCCGGACAGGAGCCCCTACGAGCAGTACTTC,CASSPDRSPYEQYF
TRBJ1-1,few,14,TRBD1,TRBV7-8,TGTGCCAGCAGCGACAGGGGGCAGGGCACTGAAGCTTTCTTT,CASSDRGQGTEAFF
TRBJ1-2,.,13,.,TRBV6-5,TGTGCCAGCAGTTCTCAAAGCACTGGAGGGGACACCTTC,CASSSQSTGGDTF
TRBJ2-1,.,13,.,TRBV14,TGTGCCAGCAGCCAAGGCTATAACAATGAGCAGTTCTTC,CASSQGYNNEQFF
TRBJ2-7,.,15,TRBD2,TRBV7-9,TGTGCCAGCAGCTTAGGGCGGGGGGCCCACTACGAGCAGTACTTC,CASSLGRGAHYEQYF
TRBJ2-7,.,18,.,TRBV28,TGTGCCAGCAGTACCCTTATGCCCGTGGGGGCCACATCCTACGAGCAGTACTTC,CASSTLMPVGATSYEQYF
TRBJ2-7,.,15,TRBD2,TRBV5-1,TGCGCCAGCAGCTTAGTCGGGGGGGCCTCGGAGGAGCAGTACTTC,CASSLVGGASEEQYF
TRBJ1-2,.,12,.,TRBV28,TGTGCCAGCAGTTTGGGAACAGGGAGCTACACCTTC,CASSLGTGSYTF
TRBJ2-7,.,14,TRBD1,TRBV28,TGTGCCAGCAGTTCCCGGGACAGAGACTACGAGCAGTACTTC,CASSSRDRDYEQYF
TRBJ1-5,once,14,.,TRBV28,TGTGCCAGCAGTTTACAGGGATTCAATCAGCCCCAGCATTTT,CASSLQGFNQPQHF
TRBJ2-5,.,15,TRBD2,TRBV7-2,TGTGCCAGCAGCTTAAGGGGGACTAGGCAAGAGACCCAGTACTTC,CASSLRGTRQETQYF
TRBJ1-1,.,17,.,TRBV5-4,TGTGCCAGCAGCAAAATTGACGGGGGGCGTTTGAACACTGAAGCTTTCTTT,CASSKIDGGRLNTEAFF
TRBJ1-4,.,13,TRBD1,TRBV6-6,TGTGCCAGCATACCGGGGGACAGAAAGAAACTGTTTTTT,CASIPGDRKKLFF
TRBJ2-2,once,20,.,TRBV7-8,TGTGCCAGCAGCCCCCTCCGTAAGGTCAGGGAAAGTACGAACACCGGGGAGCTGTTTTTT,CASSPLRKVRESTNTGELFF
TRBJ2-7,.,16,TRBD2,TRBV11-3,TGTGCCAGCAGCTCACCGGGCGGGGGGCCCTCCTACGAGCAGTACTTC,CASSSPGGGPSYEQYF
TRBJ2-7,.,15,TRBD1,TRBV16,TGTGCCAGCAGCCAGGTCCAGGGGGCTGAAGGAGAGCAGTACTTC,CASSQVQGAEGEQYF
TRBJ2-1,.,18,.,TRBV29-1,TGCAGCTCTATAGGTCCCATCGGGACACAATCTTCCTACAATGAGCAGTTCTTC,CSSIGPIGTQSSYNEQFF
TRBJ2-7,.,15,TRBD2,TRBV7-9,TGTGCCAGCAGCTCCCCCACTAGCGGGAGCCACGAGCAGTACTTC,CASSSPTSGSHEQYF
TRBJ1-1,few,13,TRBD1,TRBV5-1,TGCGCCAGCAGCCGGGACAGGAACACTGAAGCTTTCTTT,CASSRDRNTEAFF
TRBJ2-7,.,18,TRBD1,TRBV15,TGTGCCACCAGCAGAGATGGTAACAGGGGCCGCCATAGCTACGAGCAGTACTTC,CATSRDGNRGRHSYEQYF
TRBJ2-1,.,15,TRBD1,TRBV29-1,TGCAGCGTTGAAAGAAGGGACAGAGGGTACAATGAGCAGTTCTTC,CSVERRDRGYNEQFF
TRBJ1-2,once,15,TRBD1,TRBV28,TGTGCCAGCATTTCACCTTCTTCAGGGGGAACTGGCTACACCTTC,CASISPSSGGTGYTF
TRBJ1-2,.,11,.,TRBV28,TGTGCCAGCAGACCTGGGCATGGCTACACCTTC,CASRPGHGYTF
TRBJ2-1,.,17,TRBD2,TRBV5-6,TGTGCCAGCAGCTTGGCTAGCGGGGTGCCTTGGGGCAATGAGCAGTTCTTC,CASSLASGVPWGNEQFF
TRBJ2-7,.,14,TRBD1,TRBV5-6,TGTGCCAGCAGAAGCGACAGGGGCATCGACGAGCAGTACTTC,CASRSDRGIDEQYF
TRBJ2-1,.,15,.,TRBV18,TGTGCCAGCTCACCATCGGGATTCTTGGATTGGGGGCAGTTCTTC,CASSPSGFLDWGQFF
TRBJ1-4,few,12,.,TRBV29-1,TGCAGCGTTGCCAGGCAAGGCGAAAAACTGTTTTTT,CSVARQGEKLFF
TRBJ1-3,.,15,.,TRBV15,TGTGCCACCGAACTGACAGCCTTCTCTGGAAACACCATATATTTT,CATELTAFSGNTIYF
TRBJ2-7,.,15,TRBD1,TRBV5-1,TGCGCCAGCAGCCCAGGACAGGGAGCCTCCTACGAGCAGTACTTC,CASSPGQGASYEQYF
TRBJ2-1,.,17,TRBD2,TRBV11-2,TGTGCCAGCAGCTTAGTCTTTGCGGGGGGCCAATACAATGAGCAGTTCTTC,CASSLVFAGGQYNEQFF
TRBJ1-2,.,13,.,TRBV10-3,TGTGCCATCAGTGAGTCGGAGGTCTATGGCTACACCTTC,CAISESEVYGYTF
TRBJ1-5,.,13,.,TRBV14,TGTGCCAGCAGCCGTAGTCAAGATCAGCCCCAGCATTTT,CASSRSQDQPQHF
TRBJ2-3,.,15,.,TRBV6-5,TGTGCCAGCAGTTACTCGTCCGGGAGCACAGATACGCAGTATTTT,CASSYSSGSTDTQYF
TRBJ2-7,once,18,.,TRBV28,TGTGCCAGCACCCTGGACAATGTGAGAACAGGAAGCTCCTACGAGCAGTACTTC,CASTLDNVRTGSSYEQYF
TRBJ2-7,.,14,.,TRBV29-1,TGCAGCGTCACTACTAGCTGGAGCTCCTACGAGCAGTACTTC,CSVTTSWSSYEQYF
TRBJ2-5,.,17,.,TRBV7-3,TGTGCCAGCAGAGAAAAGGTACGGGGGGCGAGTAGGGAGACCCAGTACTTC,CASREKVRGASRETQYF
TRBJ2-5,.,17,TRBD2,TRBV28,TGTGCCAGCAGTTTACTGACTAGCGGGAGATTGAGGGAGACCCAGTACTTC,CASSLLTSGRLRETQYF
TRBJ2-7,.,14,.,TRBV28,TGTGCCAGCAGTTTAACATCCAGGGGCTACGAGCAGTACTTC,CASSLTSRGYEQYF
TRBJ1-2,.,13,.,TRBV7-6,TGTGCCAGCAGCCCCCCGTACAGGGACGGCTACACCTTC,CASSPPYRDGYTF
TRBJ2-5,.,14,TRBD1,TRBV6-5,TGTGCCAGCAGTTACGAAGGACAGGGTCGGACCCAGTACTTC,CASSYEGQGRTQYF
TRBJ1-5,.,14,.,TRBV7-8,TGTGCCAGCAGCTCCCACCGGGAGTCTCAGCCCCAGCATTTT,CASSSHRESQPQHF
TRBJ2-7,.,14,.,TRBV29-1,TGCAGCGTTCCCGGACTGAACTCCCCCTACGAGCAGTACTTC,CSVPGLNSPYEQYF